This T cell receptor (beta chain) was found in a study of T-cell reconstitution after alpha-beta-depleted transplantation in children. Study-wide points: Surviving recipient T cells and thymic progenitors accounted for the high day-60 TCRbeta diversity observed in some patients. T-cell numbers and diversity one year post-transplant derived largely from freshly generated T cells. Alpha-beta T cells present about two months after transplant were reported to originate from several hundred expanded graft clones.

J gave up 8 bases and V 2 bases, and 14 bases lay outside the gene matches. The CDR3 extends over 16 amino acids. Looked up from germline, CDR1 is GTSNPN and CDR2 is SVGIG (reference sequence). The TCRbeta library was prepared with unique molecular identifiers. From the PCR reads, TCRdb called clonotypes with MiXCR, one entry per CDR3 protein. Among 450,000 to 550,000 distinct CDR3 sequences listed, over 9.5% were seen once. This clonotype was detected ten times or more. Its antigen is unknown. The sequenced sample was PBMCs, mostly from graft donor cells, obtained 180 days after TCRalphabeta/CD19-depleted stem cell transplant. The chain links TRBV30 to TRBJ2-1, with TRBD2 matching 8 bases. This TCR derives from a female patient between 2 and 15 years old who had a stem cell transplant for aplastic anemia, so the T cells may come from the graft donor. The CDR3 loop is CAWSPVGGRSWDEQFF. The CDR3 DNA reads TGTGCCTGGAGTCCTGTAGGCGGGAGGTCCTGGGATGAGCAGTTCTTC.